Below are 19 T cell receptor beta chains sequenced from a single sample in a study of beta chain features in type 1 diabetes. Study-level results: Among patients with Type 1 diabetes, TCRB CDR3s were moderately but significantly shorter in every one of the four CD4+ subsets.

All of the isolated RNA was reverse transcribed, so expressed TCRB transcripts were sequenced. The table came from immunoSEQ multiplex PCR; TCRdb's copy has only in-frame clones and leaves some out. The sample shows 310,000 or so clones, approximately 9.9% of them seen only once. Which antigens these TCRs recognize remains unknown. The sample taken for sequencing was central memory CD4+ T cells from blood. The receptors derive from a young man with type 1 diabetes.

J is TRBJ2-7 and V is TRBV6-5, with D hard to call. From germline, CDR1 is MNHEY and CDR2 SVGAGI. Trimming shortened V by 0 bases and J by 4 bases, and 7 bases separated the two germline ends. The CDR3 is 13 residues long. The CDR3 DNA follows: TGTGCCAGCAGTTACTCTGCGGTATACGAGCAGTACTTC. Translation: CASSYSAVYEQYF.

This clone was picked up a small number of times. The chain couples TRBV6-5 to TRBJ2-7; 7 positions agree with TRBD1. The CDR3 is 12 residues long. CDR1 and CDR2 (germline): MNHEY, SVGAGI. V lost 7 bases, J lost 3 bases, and 3 bases stayed unmatched. The CDR3 is CASTGQHYEQYF. The CDR3 region has the DNA TGTGCCAGCACGGGACAGCACTACGAGCAGTACTTC.

J is TRBJ2-2 and V is TRBV30, with D hard to call. The CDR3 totals 12 residues. V lost 2 bases, J lost 5 bases, and 6 bases lay in between. Germline lookup yields CDR1 GTSNPN and CDR2 SVGIG (reference sequence). The CDR3, as DNA: TGTGCCTGGAGTTGGTTGACCGGGGAGCTGTTTTTT. It is translated as CAWSWLTGELFF.

Only a few counts were recorded for this clone. CDR3 in DNA: TGTGCCAGCAGCCGACAGTTAGCAACTAATGAAAAACTGTTTTTT. Its protein is CASSRQLATNEKLFF. The chain carries TRBV6-5 and TRBJ1-4; tentatively, D is TRBD1 (5 bases). Germline lookup yields CDR1 MNHEY and CDR2 SVGAGI. There are 15 residues in the CDR3. V gave up 6 bases and J gave up 0 bases, with 11 bases separating them.

CDR3 bases: TGTGCCAGCAGTGACCCGGGACAGGGAGACGGCTACACCTTC. This codes for CASSDPGQGDGYTF. The chain uses TRBV2 and TRBJ1-2, with 9 bases lining up with TRBD1. V lost 3 bases to trimming and J lost 8 bases; unmatched junction nucleotides: 7. The CDR3 spans 14 residues. Germline V lookup: CDR1 SNHLY, CDR2 FYNNEI.

The sample holds many counts of this clone. This chain connects TRBV19 to TRBJ2-5; no definite D call. In germline, CDR1 is LNHDA, CDR2 SQIVND (reference sequence). V shed 3 bases and J shed 5 bases, with 16 bases lying between them. This CDR3 spans 15 amino acids. The CDR3 loop is CASSIISALGETQYF. The CDR3 region has the DNA TGTGCCAGTAGTATTATCTCGGCTCTGGGGGAGACCCAGTACTTC.

V gene TRBV5-4 combines with J gene TRBJ2-6; the D is unclear. Trimming left V 1 base short and J 0 bases short, with 2 bases between. Per germline, CDR1 SGHNT and CDR2 YYREEE (reference sequence). The CDR3 runs to 14 residues. CDR3 sequence: CASSLSSGANVLTF. CDR3 coding DNA: TGTGCCAGCAGCTTGAGCTCTGGGGCCAACGTCCTGACTTTC.

There are a few counts of this clone. The chain carries TRBV9 and TRBJ2-2, with 7 bases that match TRBD1. With V trimmed by 3 bases and J by 7 bases, 6 bases remained unmatched. Germline V gives CDR1 SGDLS, CDR2 YYNGEE. The CDR3 runs to 14 residues. This chain's CDR3 is CASSDLRGSGELFF. CDR3 nucleotides: TGTGCCAGCAGCGACCTCAGGGGGAGCGGGGAGCTGTTTTTT. The entire variable domain, with the rest obtained from reference TRBV9 and TRBJ2-2, is as follows: DSGVTQTPKHLITATGQRVTLRCSPRSGDLSVYWYQQSLDQGLQFLIQYYNGEERAKGNILERFSAQQFPDLHSELNLSSLELGDSALYFCASSDLRGSGELFFGEGSRLTVL.

The sample holds a few counts of this clone. The chain links TRBV4-3 to TRBJ2-1; 8 bases line up with TRBD2. The germline gives CDR1 LGHNA, CDR2 YSLEER. Trimming at V came to 0 bases and at J to 6 bases, leaving 10 bases not matched to a gene. The CDR3 length is 17 residues. DNA of the CDR3: TGCGCCAGCAGCCAAGAGAATAGGGCTAGCGGGCTCAATGAGCAGTTCTTC. Translated, it gives CASSQENRASGLNEQFF.

The V gene is TRBV6-5, the J gene TRBJ1-2; D not certain. CDR1 is MNHEY and CDR2 is SVGAGI in the germline V gene. Trimming cost V 1 base and J 7 bases, with 13 bases left between them. The CDR3 contains 14 residues. The CDR3 here is CASSYFDLDRGYTF. The CDR3 DNA reads as TGTGCCAGCAGTTACTTCGACCTGGACCGTGGCTACACCTTC.

A remark on this clone: Other DNA sequences in the sample encode the same CDR3. The J gene is TRBJ2-7, the V gene TRBV9; 8 bases align to TRBD1. CDR1 SGDLS and CDR2 YYNGEE come from the germline V gene. Trimming removed 5 bases from V and 4 bases from J; junction bases left unmatched: 8. The CDR3 spans 14 residues. CDR3 coding DNA: TGTGCCAGCAGTCTCGGACAGGGTACTTACGAGCAGTACTTC. Protein sequence: CASSLGQGTYEQYF.

In its sample, this clone was seen a few times. J is TRBJ1-1 and V is TRBV28; D call uncertain. The CDR3 spans 13 residues. From germline, CDR1 is MDHEN and CDR2 SYDVKM. The ends were cut back, 8 bases at V and 4 bases at J, with 14 bases in the middle. CDR3 coding DNA: TGTGCCAGCTACTCCCGGGAGGGCACTGAAGCTTTCTTT. Translation gives CASYSREGTEAFF.

This clone occurred a few times. The V gene is TRBV6-6, the J gene TRBJ2-3, with 8 positions matching TRBD2. Germline V CDR1 and CDR2: MNHNY, SVGAGI (reference sequence). The CDR3 contains 15 residues. The V and J ends lost 6 bases and 2 bases, in that order; junction bases with no gene match: 7. The CDR3, as DNA: TGTGCCAGCAGCCCACTAGCGGTGGTCACAGATACGCAGTATTTT. It codes for CASSPLAVVTDTQYF.

This clone was found a few times. This chain joins TRBV9 and TRBJ2-3; 7 positions match TRBD2. V trimming: 6 bases; J trimming: 2 bases; junction bases outside the gene matches: 3. Germline V lookup: CDR1 SGDLS, CDR2 YYNGEE. The CDR3 loop spans 13 amino acids. CDR3 protein: CASTRDYTDTQYF. CDR3 nucleotide sequence: TGTGCCAGCACCCGGGACTACACAGATACGCAGTATTTT.

This clone was observed a handful of times. The rearrangement joins TRBV6-5 to TRBJ2-3, with 10 bases lining up with TRBD2. After removal of 2 bases from V and 1 base from J, the junction contained 3 bases not matched to a gene. Germline-derived CDR1 and CDR2 are MNHEY and SVGAGI. The CDR3 loop spans 16 amino acids. CDR3 nucleotides: TGTGCCAGCAGTTACGAGCTAGCGGGGGGCACAGATACGCAGTATTTT. It translates to CASSYELAGGTDTQYF.

This clone was seen many times. The chain combines TRBV5-4 with TRBJ1-1; no clear D gene. Germline-derived CDR1 and CDR2 are SGHNT and YYREEE (reference sequence). Trimming took off 5 bases at V and 3 bases at J, with 14 bases between the two ends. CDR3 length equals 14 residues. As DNA, the CDR3 is TGTGCCAGCAGGGCCGGAGGCCGCGACACTGAAGCTTTCTTT. Its protein is CASRAGGRDTEAFF. The full variable domain, with the rest looked up from reference TRBV5-4 and TRBJ1-1, is ETGVTQSPTHLIKTRGQQVTLRCSSQSGHNTVSWYQQALGQGPQFIFQYYREEENGRGNFPPRFSGLQFPNYSSELNVNALELDDSALYLCASRAGGRDTEAFFGQGTRLTVV.

This clone was seen only a few times. The chain joins TRBV18 to TRBJ1-1; maybe TRBD1 (5 bases). CDR3 size: 13 residues. CDR1 is KGHSH and CDR2 is LQKENI in the germline V gene. Trimming removed 3 bases at V and 1 base at J, with 6 bases between. The CDR3 DNA follows: TGTGCCAGCTCACCGACAGCGAACACTGAAGCTTTCTTT. The encoded protein is CASSPTANTEAFF.

This clone was recorded a few times. The gene calls are TRBV9 and TRBJ2-1; 7 bases are shared with TRBD2. From germline, CDR1 is SGDLS and CDR2 YYNGEE. V lost 4 bases and J lost 8; bases outside the gene matches: 15. CDR3 length equals 16 residues. CDR3 loop: CASSPSSAGVRDEQFF. The CDR3 nucleotides are TGTGCCAGCAGCCCATCGAGTGCGGGGGTAAGGGATGAGCAGTTCTTC. The entire variable domain, with the rest obtained from reference TRBV9 and TRBJ2-1, is as follows: DSGVTQTPKHLITATGQRVTLRCSPRSGDLSVYWYQQSLDQGLQFLIQYYNGEERAKGNILERFSAQQFPDLHSELNLSSLELGDSALYFCASSPSSAGVRDEQFFGPGTRLTVL.

The chain recombines TRBV30 with TRBJ2-7; the D is unclear. The CDR3 spans 14 residues. V was cut by 0 bases and J by 6 bases, with 15 bases left in between. Germline CDR1 and CDR2: GTSNPN and SVGIG (reference sequence). The CDR3 loop is CAWSVGLFSSEQYF. For the CDR3, the DNA is TGTGCCTGGAGTGTGGGCCTCTTTTCATCCGAGCAGTACTTC.